The clone carrying this T cell receptor (beta chain) was detected only a few times. No antigen is known for it. This sample stems from a study of beta chain features in type 1 diabetes. Whole-study results and caveats: Sampled from patients, naive, central memory and Treg TCRB repertoires appeared more similar than those sampled from healthy donors. The VDJ junctions of type 1 diabetes patients carried fewer insertions and more deletions. Because the template was cDNA, high-expressing cells might be over-represented. There was a moderate but significant shortening of TCRB CDR3s in all four CD4+ subsets of Type 1 diabetes patients.

Germline V gene data show CDR1 as MDHEN and CDR2 as SYDVKM. The V gene end was trimmed by 5 bases and the J gene end by 7 bases; junction bases not matched to a gene: 10. The CDR3 loop spans 16 amino acids. Investigators reverse transcribed all isolated RNA, so they sequenced expressed TCRB transcripts. The repertoire was sequenced with immunoSEQ multiplex PCR; TCRdb's copy has only in-frame clones and lacks some. The data show 860,000 or so clones, roughly 15% seen once. The chain couples TRBV28 to TRBJ2-1; 11 nucleotides align to TRBD1. Sequencing used naive CD4+ T cells from blood. The TCR was taken from a woman between 18 and 29 years old in good health. The CDR3 coding sequence is TGTGCCAGCAGTACGAATCCGGGACAGGGGGGAAATGAGCAGTTCTTC. Encoded protein: CASSTNPGQGGNEQFF.